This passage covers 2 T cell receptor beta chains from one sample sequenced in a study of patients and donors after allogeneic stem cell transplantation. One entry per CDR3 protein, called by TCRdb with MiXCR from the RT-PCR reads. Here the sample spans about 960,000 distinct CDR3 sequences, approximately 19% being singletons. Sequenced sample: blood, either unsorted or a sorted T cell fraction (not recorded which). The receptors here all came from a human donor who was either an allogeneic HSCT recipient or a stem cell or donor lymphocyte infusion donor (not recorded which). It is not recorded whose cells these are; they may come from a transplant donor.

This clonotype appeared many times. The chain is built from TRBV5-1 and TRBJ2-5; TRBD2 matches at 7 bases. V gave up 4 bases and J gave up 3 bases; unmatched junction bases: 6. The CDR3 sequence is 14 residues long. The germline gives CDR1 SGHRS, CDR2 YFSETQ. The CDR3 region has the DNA TGCGCCAGCAGCGGGGGACTATCGGAAGAGACCCAGTACTTC. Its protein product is CASSGGLSEETQYF.

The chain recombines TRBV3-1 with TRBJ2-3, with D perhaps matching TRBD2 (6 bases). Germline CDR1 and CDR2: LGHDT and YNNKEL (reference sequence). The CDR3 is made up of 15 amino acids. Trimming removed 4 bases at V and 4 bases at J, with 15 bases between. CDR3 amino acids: CASSLWQGGADTQYF. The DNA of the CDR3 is TGTGCCAGCAGCCTATGGCAGGGCGGGGCAGATACGCAGTATTTT.